This entry describes one T cell receptor beta chain. In TCRdb, the PCR reads were re-called with MiXCR into one record per CDR3 protein. The profile shows more than 80,000 distinct CDR3 sequences, approximately 54% of them singletons. This specimen comes from a study of CDR3 diversity in severe acne. The CDR3 sequence is 15 residues long. V lost 8 bases and J lost 5; bases outside the gene matches: 6. CDR1 is SGHVS and CDR2 is FNYEAQ in the germline V gene. The clonotype comes from a male donor with severe acne vulgaris. Sequenced sample: blood. The chain uses TRBV7-6 and TRBJ2-1, with 13 bases matching TRBD2. Here the CDR3 DNA reads TGTGCCAGCTCACCAGGACTAGCGGGAGACAATGAGCAGTTCTTC. Translated, it gives CASSPGLAGDNEQFF.